This TCR beta chain was documented in a study of early T cells in non-severe SARS-CoV-2 infection. Study summary: Sequencing input comprised bulk RNA from unsorted whole blood; chain pairing was not available. Study conclusions and caveats: Comparison of clonotypes with VDJdb favored anti-spike CD8 responses while missing private and CD4 specificities.

On this clonotype: Its specificity is unknown.

CDR3 length: 11 amino acids. The V end lost 1 base, the J end lost 4 bases, and 5 bases lay between the germline ends. Germline loops: CDR1 GTSNPN, CDR2 SVGIG (reference sequence). The protocol attached unique molecular identifiers to individual cDNA molecules. TCRdb recomputed calls from the 5' RACE reads with MiXCR, one row per CDR3 protein. In the table there are 85,000 to 95,000 distinct CDR3 sequences, roughly 15% of which are singletons. The chain combines TRBV30 with TRBJ2-7; no clear D gene. The receptor was isolated from an adult who was a healthcare worker with PCR-confirmed SARS-CoV-2 infection or an uninfected control (not recorded which). The specimen was whole blood, collected at baseline. The CDR3 region is CAWSGAYEQYF. CDR3 bases: TGTGCCTGGAGTGGAGCGTACGAGCAGTACTTC.